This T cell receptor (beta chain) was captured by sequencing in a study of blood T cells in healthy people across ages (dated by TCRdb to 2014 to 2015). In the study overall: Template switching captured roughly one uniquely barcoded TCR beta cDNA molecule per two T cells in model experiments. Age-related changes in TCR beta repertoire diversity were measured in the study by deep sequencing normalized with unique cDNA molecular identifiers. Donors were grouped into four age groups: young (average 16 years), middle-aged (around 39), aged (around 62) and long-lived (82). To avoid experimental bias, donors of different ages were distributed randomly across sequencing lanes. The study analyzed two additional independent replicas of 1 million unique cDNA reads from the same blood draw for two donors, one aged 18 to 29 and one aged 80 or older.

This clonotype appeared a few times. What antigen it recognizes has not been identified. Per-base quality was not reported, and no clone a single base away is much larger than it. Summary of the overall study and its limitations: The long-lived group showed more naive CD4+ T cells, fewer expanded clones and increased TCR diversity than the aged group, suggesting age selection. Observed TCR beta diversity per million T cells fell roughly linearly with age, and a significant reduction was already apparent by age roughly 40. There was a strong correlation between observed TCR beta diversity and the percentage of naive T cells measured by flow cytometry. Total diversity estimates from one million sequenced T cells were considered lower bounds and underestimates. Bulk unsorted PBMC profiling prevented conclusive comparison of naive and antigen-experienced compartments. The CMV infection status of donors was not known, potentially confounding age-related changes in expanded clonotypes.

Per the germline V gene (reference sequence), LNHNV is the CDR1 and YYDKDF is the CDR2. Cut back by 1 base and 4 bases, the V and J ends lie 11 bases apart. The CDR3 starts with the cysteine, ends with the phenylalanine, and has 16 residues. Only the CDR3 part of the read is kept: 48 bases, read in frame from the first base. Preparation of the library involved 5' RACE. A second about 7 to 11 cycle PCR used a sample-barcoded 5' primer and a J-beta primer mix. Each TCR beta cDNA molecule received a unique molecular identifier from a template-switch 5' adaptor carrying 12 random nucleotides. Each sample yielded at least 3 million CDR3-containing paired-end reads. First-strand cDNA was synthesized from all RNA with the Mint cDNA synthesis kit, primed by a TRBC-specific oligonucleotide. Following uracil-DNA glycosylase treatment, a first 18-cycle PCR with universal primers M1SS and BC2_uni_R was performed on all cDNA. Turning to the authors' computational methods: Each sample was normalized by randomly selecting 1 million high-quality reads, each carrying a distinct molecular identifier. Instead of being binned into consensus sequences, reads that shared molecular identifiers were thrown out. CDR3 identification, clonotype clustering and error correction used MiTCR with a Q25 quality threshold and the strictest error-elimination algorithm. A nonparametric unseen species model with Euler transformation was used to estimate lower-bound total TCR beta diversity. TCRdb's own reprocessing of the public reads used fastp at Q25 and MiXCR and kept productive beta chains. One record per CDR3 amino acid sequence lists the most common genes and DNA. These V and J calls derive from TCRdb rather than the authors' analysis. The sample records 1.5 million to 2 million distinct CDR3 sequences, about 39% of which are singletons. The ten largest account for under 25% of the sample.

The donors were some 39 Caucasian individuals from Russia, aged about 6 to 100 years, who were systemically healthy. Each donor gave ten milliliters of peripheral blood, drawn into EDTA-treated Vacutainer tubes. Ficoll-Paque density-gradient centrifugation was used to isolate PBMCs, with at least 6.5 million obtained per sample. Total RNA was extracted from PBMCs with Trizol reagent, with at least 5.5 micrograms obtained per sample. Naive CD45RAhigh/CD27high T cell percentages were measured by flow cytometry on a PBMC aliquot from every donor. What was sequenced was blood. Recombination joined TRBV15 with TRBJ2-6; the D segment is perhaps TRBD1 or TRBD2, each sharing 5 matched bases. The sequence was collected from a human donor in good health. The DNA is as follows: TGTGCCACCAGCAGAGGGGGACCTGGGGGGGCCAACGTCCTGACTTTC. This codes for CATSRGGPGGANVLTF. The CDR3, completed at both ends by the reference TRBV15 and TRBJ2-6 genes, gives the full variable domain DAMVIQNPRYQVTQFGKPVTLSCSQTLNHNVMYWYQQKSSQAPKLLFHYYDKDFNNEADTPDNFQSRRPNTSFCFLDIRSPGLGDTAMYLCATSRGGPGGANVLTFGAGSRLTVL.